A selection of T cell receptor beta chains follows, all from one sample in a study of molecular identifiers for immune sequencing clone quantification. TCRdb redid the calling of the PCR reads with MiXCR, one entry per CDR3 protein. This repertoire shows 250,000 to 400,000 distinct CDR3 sequences, about a fifth found once; its top ten account for approximately 0.83%. The sequenced sample was naive CD8+ T cells from blood, with Jurkat cell RNA spiked in. The origin of the receptors is a human donor in good health. Some libraries in this study had Jurkat cell RNA spiked in. CDR3s include the opening cysteine and the closing phenylalanine or tryptophan. The D gene is left open where the match is weak. Size is stated for part of the rows, as once, few or many counts, or as a class when the clone is expanded.

TRBV4-3,TRBJ1-3,few,TRBD1,TGCGCCAGCAGCCAAGAGACAGGGACAGTAGGTGGAAACACCATATATTTT,CASSQETGTVGGNTIYF
TRBV3-1,TRBJ1-1,many,-,TGTGCCAGCAGCCAAGATCTCCGGGTTGAAAACACTGAAGCTTTCTTT,CASSQDLRVENTEAFF
TRBV7-2,TRBJ2-1,-,TRBD1,TGTGCCAGCAGCTCAGACAGGGCATCCTACAATGAGCAGTTCTTC,CASSSDRASYNEQFF
TRBV6-2/TRBV6-3,TRBJ2-7,-,-,TGTGCCAGCAGTCTCGGTCCAGGGGGGAACTACGAGCAGTACTTC,CASSLGPGGNYEQYF
TRBV9,TRBJ2-5,many,-,TGTGCCAGCAGCGTAGGGTACGGCCAAGAGACCCAGTACTTC,CASSVGYGQETQYF
TRBV28,TRBJ2-1,many,-,TGTGCCAGCAGTCCCGGGCCTTACAATGAGCAGTTCTTC,CASSPGPYNEQFF
TRBV20-1,TRBJ2-3,-,-,TGCAGTGCTAAAAAAGGGGACGGACGCACAGATACGCAGTATTTT,CSAKKGDGRTDTQYF
TRBV7-2,TRBJ1-1,many,-,TGTGCCAGCAGCGCCGACAGTCCTTACACTGAAGCTTTCTTT,CASSADSPYTEAFF
TRBV19,TRBJ2-2,-,-,TGTGCCACTAACGGACCCACCGGGGAGCTGTTTTTT,CATNGPTGELFF
TRBV7-9,TRBJ2-5,many,-,TGTGCCAGCAGCGAAAACGGGGGCCAAGAGACCCAGTACTTC,CASSENGGQETQYF
TRBV12-3/TRBV12-4,TRBJ2-7,-,TRBD2,TGTGCCAGCAGCAGGACTAGCGGGGGGTACGAGCAGTACTTC,CASSRTSGGYEQYF
TRBV12-3/TRBV12-4,TRBJ2-5,few,TRBD1,TGTGCCAGCAGGGATCGGGACAGGGGGCAAGAGACCCAGTACTTC,CASRDRDRGQETQYF